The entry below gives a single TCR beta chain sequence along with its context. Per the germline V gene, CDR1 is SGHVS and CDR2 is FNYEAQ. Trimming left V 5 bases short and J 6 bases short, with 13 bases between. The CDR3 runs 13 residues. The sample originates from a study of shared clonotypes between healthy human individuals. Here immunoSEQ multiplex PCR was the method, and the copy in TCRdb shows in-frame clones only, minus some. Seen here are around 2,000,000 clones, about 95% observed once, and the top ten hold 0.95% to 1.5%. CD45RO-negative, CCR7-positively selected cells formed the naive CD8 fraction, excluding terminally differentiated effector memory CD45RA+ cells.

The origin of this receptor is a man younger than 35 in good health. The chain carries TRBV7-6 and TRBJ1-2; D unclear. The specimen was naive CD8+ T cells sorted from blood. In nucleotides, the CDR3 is TGTGCCAGCAGCCCTACACGGGTGGATGGCTACACCTTC. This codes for CASSPTRVDGYTF.